This TCR beta chain was captured by sequencing in a study of blood T cells in healthy people across ages. This clonotype was counted between two and nine times. Trimming took 5 bases from V and 3 from J, leaving 10 bases between them. The CDR3 is 13 amino acids. PCR was performed a second time for 7 to 11 cycles using a sample-barcoded 5' primer and a J-beta primer mix. TCRdb redid the calling of the 5' RACE reads with MiXCR, one entry per CDR3 protein. The repertoire consists of about 970,000 distinct CDR3 sequences, with roughly 51% occurring once and the leading ten covering 20% to 25%. The chain employs TRBV12-3 or TRBV12-4 and TRBJ2-5; D uncertain. The clonotype originates from an older woman in good health. Material for sequencing was blood. In DNA form, the CDR3 reads TGTGCCAGCAGTGTAGGGCAGAAAGAGACCCAGTACTTC. It is translated as CASSVGQKETQYF.